Below, one TCR beta chain is given with its context. The antigen remains undetermined. Trimming left V 4 bases short and J 0 bases short, with 7 bases between. CDR3 length: 14 amino acids. Germline V gene lookup returns CDR1 SNHLY and CDR2 FYNNEI. The data originate from a study of CD8 T cells in ankylosing spondylitis. Regarding the study as a whole: Seemingly characteristic of ankylosing spondylitis blood was a TCR beta motif consisting of roughly 8 highly homologous variants.

TCRdb fed the 5' RACE reads into MiXCR, producing one record per CDR3 protein. The sample has some 840,000 distinct CDR3 sequences; approximately 10% are singletons. The clonotype originates from a male donor with ankylosing spondylitis. The chain carries TRBV2 and TRBJ1-5; no reliable D call. Sequenced: blood, either unsorted or a sorted T cell fraction (not recorded which). CDR3 sequence: CASSGVASNQPQHF. The CDR3 DNA is TGTGCCAGCAGTGGGGTTGCTAGCAATCAGCCCCAGCATTTT.